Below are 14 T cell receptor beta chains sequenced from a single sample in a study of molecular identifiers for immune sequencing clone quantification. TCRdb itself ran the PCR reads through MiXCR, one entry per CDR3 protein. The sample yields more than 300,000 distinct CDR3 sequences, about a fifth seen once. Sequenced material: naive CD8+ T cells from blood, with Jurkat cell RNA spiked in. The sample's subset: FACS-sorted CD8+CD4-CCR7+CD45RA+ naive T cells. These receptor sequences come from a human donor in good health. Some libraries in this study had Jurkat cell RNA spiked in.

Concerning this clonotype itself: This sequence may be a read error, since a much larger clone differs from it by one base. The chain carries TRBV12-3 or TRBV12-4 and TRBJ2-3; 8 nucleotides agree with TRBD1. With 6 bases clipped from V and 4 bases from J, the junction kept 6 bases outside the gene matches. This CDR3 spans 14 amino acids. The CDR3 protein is CASSLTGAPDTQYF. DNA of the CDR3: TGTGCCAGCAGCTTGACAGGGGCCCCAGATACGCAGTATTTT.

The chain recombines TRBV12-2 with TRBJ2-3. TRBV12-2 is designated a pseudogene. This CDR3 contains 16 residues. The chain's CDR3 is CASRLILDVVTDTQYF. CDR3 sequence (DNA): TGTGCAAGTCGCTTAATCCTAGACGTAGTCACAGATACGCAGTATTTT.

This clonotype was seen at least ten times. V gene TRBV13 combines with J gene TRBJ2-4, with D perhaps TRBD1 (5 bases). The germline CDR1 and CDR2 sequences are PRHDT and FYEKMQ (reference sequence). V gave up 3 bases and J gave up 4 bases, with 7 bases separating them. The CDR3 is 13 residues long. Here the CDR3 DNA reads TGTGCCAGCAGCTTGGGGCTGAAAAACATTCAGTACTTC. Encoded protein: CASSLGLKNIQYF.

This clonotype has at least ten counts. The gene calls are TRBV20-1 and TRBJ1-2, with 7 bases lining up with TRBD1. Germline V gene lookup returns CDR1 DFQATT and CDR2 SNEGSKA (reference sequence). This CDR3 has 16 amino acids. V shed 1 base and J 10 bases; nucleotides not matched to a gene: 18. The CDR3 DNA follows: TGCAGTGCTAGAGTTACCAAGAACAGGGGTACATTAGACTACACCTTC. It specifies CSARVTKNRGTLDYTF.

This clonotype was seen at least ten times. This chain's CDR3 is CASSLLAGDTQYF. The DNA for the CDR3 is TGTGCCAGCAGCCTACTAGCGGGAGATACCCAGTACTTC. The chain is built from TRBV27 and TRBJ2-5, with TRBD2 matching 11 bases. The CDR3 consists of 13 residues. The V segment lost 6 bases and the J segment 8 bases; nucleotides outside the gene matches: 5. Germline assignment: CDR1 MNHEY and CDR2 SMNVEV (reference sequence).

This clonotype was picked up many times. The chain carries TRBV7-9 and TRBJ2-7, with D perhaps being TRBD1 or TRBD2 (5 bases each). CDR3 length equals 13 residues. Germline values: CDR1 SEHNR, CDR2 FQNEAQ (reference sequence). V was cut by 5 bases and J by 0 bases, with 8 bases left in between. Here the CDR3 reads CASSRDGSYEQYF. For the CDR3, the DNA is TGTGCCAGCAGCCGGGACGGCTCCTACGAGCAGTACTTC.

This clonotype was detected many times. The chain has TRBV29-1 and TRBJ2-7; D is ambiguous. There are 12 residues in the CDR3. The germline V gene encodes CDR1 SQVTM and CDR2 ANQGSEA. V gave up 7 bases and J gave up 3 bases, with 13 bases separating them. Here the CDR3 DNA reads TGCAGCGCCTTGGACGGAGTCTACGAGCAGTACTTC. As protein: CSALDGVYEQYF.

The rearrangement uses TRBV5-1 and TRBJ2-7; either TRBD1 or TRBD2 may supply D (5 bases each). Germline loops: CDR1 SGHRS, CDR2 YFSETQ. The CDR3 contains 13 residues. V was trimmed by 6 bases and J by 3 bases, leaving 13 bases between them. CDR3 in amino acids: CASNSEDNYEQYF. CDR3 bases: TGCGCCAGCAACTCGGAGGACAACTACGAGCAGTACTTC. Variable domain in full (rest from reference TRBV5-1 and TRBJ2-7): KAGVTQTPRYLIKTRGQQVTLSCSPISGHRSVSWYQQTPGQGLQFLFEYFSETQRNKGNFPGRFSGRQFSNSRSEMNVSTLELGDSALYLCASNSEDNYEQYFGPGTRLTVT.

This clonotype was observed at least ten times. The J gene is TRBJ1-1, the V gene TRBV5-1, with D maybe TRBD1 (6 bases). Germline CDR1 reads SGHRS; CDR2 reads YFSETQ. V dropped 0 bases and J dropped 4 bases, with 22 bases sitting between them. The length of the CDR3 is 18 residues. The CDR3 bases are TGCGCCAGCAGCTTGGGTTACTGGGACAACGAAAAACGCACTGAAGCTTTCTTT. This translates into CASSLGYWDNEKRTEAFF.

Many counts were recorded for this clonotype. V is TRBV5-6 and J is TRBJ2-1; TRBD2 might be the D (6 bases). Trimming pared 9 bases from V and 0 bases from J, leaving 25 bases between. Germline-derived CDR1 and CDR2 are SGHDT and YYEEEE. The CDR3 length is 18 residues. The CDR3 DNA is TGTGCCACAGCGGGTCTGGGGCCCGGGAAAAGCTCCTACAATGAGCAGTTCTTC. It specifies CATAGLGPGKSSYNEQFF.

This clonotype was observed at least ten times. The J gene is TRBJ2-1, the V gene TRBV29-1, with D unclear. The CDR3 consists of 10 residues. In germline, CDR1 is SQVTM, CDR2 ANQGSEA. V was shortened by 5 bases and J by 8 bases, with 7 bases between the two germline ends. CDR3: CSVLSYEQFF. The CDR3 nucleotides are TGCAGCGTTTTGTCGTATGAGCAGTTCTTC.

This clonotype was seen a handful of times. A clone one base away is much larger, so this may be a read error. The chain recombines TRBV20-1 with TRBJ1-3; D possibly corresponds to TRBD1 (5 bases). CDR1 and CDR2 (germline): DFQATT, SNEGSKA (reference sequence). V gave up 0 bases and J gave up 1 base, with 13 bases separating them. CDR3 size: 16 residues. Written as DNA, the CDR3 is TGCAGTGCTAGAGATACGACGGGGCAATCTGGAAACACCATATATTTT. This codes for CSARDTTGQSGNTIYF.

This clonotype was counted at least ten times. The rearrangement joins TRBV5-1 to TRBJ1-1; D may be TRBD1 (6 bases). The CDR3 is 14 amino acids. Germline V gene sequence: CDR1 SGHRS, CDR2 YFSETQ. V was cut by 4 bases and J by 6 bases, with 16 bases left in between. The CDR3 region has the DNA TGCGCCAGCAGCACCGGACAGTTCGCCGCTGAAGCTTTCTTT. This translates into CASSTGQFAAEAFF.

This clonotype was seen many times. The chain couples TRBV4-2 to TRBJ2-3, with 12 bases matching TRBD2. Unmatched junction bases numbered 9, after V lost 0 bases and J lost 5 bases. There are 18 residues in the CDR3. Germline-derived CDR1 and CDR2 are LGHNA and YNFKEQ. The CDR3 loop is CASSQDGLAGGRRDTQYF. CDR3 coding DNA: TGTGCCAGCAGCCAAGACGGGCTAGCGGGAGGGCGGAGAGATACGCAGTATTTT.